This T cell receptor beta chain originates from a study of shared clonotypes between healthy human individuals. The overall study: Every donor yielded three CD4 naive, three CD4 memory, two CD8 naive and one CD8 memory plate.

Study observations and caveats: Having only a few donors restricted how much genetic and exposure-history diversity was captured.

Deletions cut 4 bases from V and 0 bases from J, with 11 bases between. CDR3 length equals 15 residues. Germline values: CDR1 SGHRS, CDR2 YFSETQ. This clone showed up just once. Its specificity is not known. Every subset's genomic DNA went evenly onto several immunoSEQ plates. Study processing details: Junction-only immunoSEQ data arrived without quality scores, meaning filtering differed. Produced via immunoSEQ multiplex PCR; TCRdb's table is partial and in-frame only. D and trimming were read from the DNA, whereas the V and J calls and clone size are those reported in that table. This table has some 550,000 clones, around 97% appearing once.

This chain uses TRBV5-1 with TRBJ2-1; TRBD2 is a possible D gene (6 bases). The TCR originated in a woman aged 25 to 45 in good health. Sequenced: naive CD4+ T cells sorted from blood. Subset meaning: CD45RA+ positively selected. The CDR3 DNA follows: TGCGCCAGCAGCCTTACTAGCCCCTCCTACAATGAGCAGTTCTTC. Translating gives CASSLTSPSYNEQFF. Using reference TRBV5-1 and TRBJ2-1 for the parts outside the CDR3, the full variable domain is KAGVTQTPRYLIKTRGQQVTLSCSPISGHRSVSWYQQTPGQGLQFLFEYFSETQRNKGNFPGRFSGRQFSNSRSEMNVSTLELGDSALYLCASSLTSPSYNEQFFGPGTRLTVL.